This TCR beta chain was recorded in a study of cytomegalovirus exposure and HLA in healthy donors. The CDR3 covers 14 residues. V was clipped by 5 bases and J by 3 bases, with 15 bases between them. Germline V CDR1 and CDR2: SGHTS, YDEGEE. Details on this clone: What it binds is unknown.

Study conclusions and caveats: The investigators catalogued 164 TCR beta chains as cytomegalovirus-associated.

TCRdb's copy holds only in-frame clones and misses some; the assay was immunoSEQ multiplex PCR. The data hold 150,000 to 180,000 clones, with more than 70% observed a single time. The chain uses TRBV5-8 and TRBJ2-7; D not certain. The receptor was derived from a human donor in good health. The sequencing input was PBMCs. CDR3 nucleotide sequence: TGTGCCAGCAGGTTCTATAGAGGTGGCTACGAGCAGTACTTC. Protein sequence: CASRFYRGGYEQYF.